A selection of T cell receptor beta chains follows, all from one sample in a study of control samples from healthy donors and cancer patients. Produced via immunoSEQ multiplex PCR; TCRdb's table is partial and in-frame only. This table holds roughly 140,000 clones, 93% found once. The specimen was blood. The receptors stem from a man aged 45-65 years in good health. Each CDR3 is given with its conserved first and last residue. D genes are given only for firm matches. Expanded clones are given a class, and other clones once, few, many or no size at all.

>.|.|TRBV30|TRBJ1-2
CAWSGGRWDYGYTF
TGTGCCTGGAGTGGGGGACGTTGGGACTATGGCTACACCTTC
>.|.|TRBV28|TRBJ1-2
CASSLVSPTNYGYTF
TGTGCCAGCAGTTTGGTATCACCTACTAACTATGGCTACACCTTC
>TRBD1|few|TRBV28|TRBJ1-4
CASRSPGQGNEKLFF
TGTGCCAGCAGATCACCGGGACAGGGGAATGAAAAACTGTTTTTT
>TRBD1|.|TRBV5-1|TRBJ1-4
CASSLQPGQANEKLFF
TGCGCCAGCAGCTTGCAACCGGGACAGGCGAACGAAAAACTGTTTTTT
>.|once|TRBV27|TRBJ2-7
CASSLSPYSYEQYF
TGTGCCAGCAGTTTATCGCCCTATTCCTACGAGCAGTACTTC
>TRBD1|.|TRBV11-2|TRBJ1-2
CASSPGQSYGYTF
TGTGCCAGCAGCCCGGGACAGAGCTATGGCTACACCTTC
>.|.|TRBV28|TRBJ2-5
CASKLRETQYF
TGTGCCAGCAAGTTGCGGGAGACCCAGTACTTC
>TRBD2|.|TRBV19|TRBJ2-1
CASSKLAGGSNEQFF
TGTGCCAGTAGTAAACTAGCGGGAGGGTCAAATGAGCAGTTCTTC
>.|.|TRBV7-8|TRBJ2-5
CASSFRAIGRAQYF
TGTGCCAGCAGCTTCCGAGCGATCGGTCGGGCCCAGTACTTC
>TRBD2|.|TRBV19|TRBJ2-3
CASNVGTSGRTDTQYF
TGTGCCAGTAACGTCGGGACTAGCGGGAGAACAGATACGCAGTATTTT
>TRBD2|.|TRBV3-1/TRBV3-2|TRBJ2-2
CASSAPGLASTGELFF
TGTGCCAGCAGCGCACCGGGACTAGCGAGCACCGGGGAGCTGTTTTTT
>TRBD1|.|TRBV15|TRBJ2-7
CATSRDRGTYEQYF
TGTGCCACCAGCAGGGACAGGGGCACCTACGAGCAGTACTTC
>TRBD1|.|TRBV19|TRBJ2-1
CASSIRQGDYNEQFF
TGTGCCAGTAGTATCCGACAGGGGGATTACAATGAGCAGTTCTTC
>.|.|TRBV5-4|TRBJ1-1
CASSPAGSAKEAFF
TGTGCCAGCAGCCCGGCCGGGTCAGCCAAAGAAGCTTTCTTT
>TRBD1|.|TRBV3-1/TRBV3-2|TRBJ1-2
CASSPGTANYGYTF
TGTGCCAGCAGCCCTGGGACAGCTAACTATGGCTACACCTTC
>.|few|TRBV14|TRBJ2-3
CASSQGTPAQYF
TGTGCCAGCAGCCAAGGAACCCCAGCGCAGTATTTT
>.|.|TRBV25-1|TRBJ2-5
CASRGRQQETQYF
TGTGCCAGCAGGGGACGGCAGCAAGAGACCCAGTACTTC
>.|.|TRBV18|TRBJ1-5
CASSPTGRDQPQHF
TGTGCCAGCTCACCAACAGGGCGGGATCAGCCCCAGCATTTT
>.|.|TRBV6-5|TRBJ2-5
CASSIGGQETQYF
TGTGCCAGCAGTATCGGGGGCCAAGAGACCCAGTACTTC
>TRBD1|.|TRBV2|TRBJ2-4
CASSGVGGDSRFNDDIQYF
TGTGCCAGCAGTGGGGTCGGTGGGGACAGTCGGTTTAACGACGACATTCAGTACTTC
>TRBD2|.|TRBV3-1/TRBV3-2|TRBJ2-7
CASSHSGREQYF
TGTGCCAGCAGCCATAGCGGGAGGGAGCAGTACTTC
>TRBD2|.|TRBV11-3|TRBJ2-3
CASSRTSGSTDTQYF
TGTGCCAGCAGCCGGACTAGCGGGAGCACAGATACGCAGTATTTT
>.|.|TRBV28|TRBJ1-2
CASSYSYGYTF
TGTGCCAGCAGTTATTCCTATGGCTACACCTTC
>TRBD2|.|TRBV19|TRBJ2-3
CASSMAGGRADTQYF
TGTGCCAGTAGTATGGCGGGGGGCCGGGCAGATACGCAGTATTTT
>TRBD2|.|TRBV7-3|TRBJ2-7
CASSLNPSGSEQYF
TGTGCCAGCAGCTTAAATCCTAGCGGGAGCGAGCAGTACTTC
>.|once|TRBV29-1|TRBJ2-5
CSVGIAEETQYF
TGCAGCGTTGGGATAGCGGAAGAGACCCAGTACTTC
>.|.|TRBV7-9|TRBJ2-1
CASSPLSGPGDEQFF
TGTGCCAGCAGCCCCCTTTCCGGACCGGGGGATGAGCAGTTCTTC
>.|few|TRBV27|TRBJ2-7
CATWTHPYEQYF
TGTGCCACCTGGACCCACCCCTACGAGCAGTACTTC
>.|.|TRBV27|TRBJ1-1
CASSLSIGGETEAFF
TGTGCCAGCAGTTTATCGATAGGGGGAGAGACTGAAGCTTTCTTT
>TRBD1|.|TRBV11-2|TRBJ2-1
CASSYRGVNRYNEQFF
TGTGCCAGCAGCTACAGGGGGGTCAACCGCTACAATGAGCAGTTCTTC
>.|.|TRBV10-3|TRBJ2-7
CAISEGRSLGEQYF
TGTGCCATCAGTGAGGGAAGGAGTCTCGGGGAGCAGTACTTC
>TRBD1|.|TRBV11-1|TRBJ2-7
CASKGQGVDEQYF
TGTGCCAGCAAAGGACAGGGGGTGGACGAGCAGTACTTC
>TRBD1|.|TRBV11-2|TRBJ2-5
CASSSFRDRETQYF
TGTGCCAGCAGCTCTTTCCGGGACAGGGAGACCCAGTACTTC
>.|.|TRBV10-1|TRBJ1-1
CASSEGLGGTNTEAFF
TGCGCCAGCAGTGAGGGGTTGGGGGGGACGAACACTGAAGCTTTCTTT
>.|.|TRBV30|TRBJ2-7
CAWSVSRFYEQYF
TGTGCCTGGAGTGTCTCCAGGTTTTACGAGCAGTACTTC
>.|.|TRBV7-9|TRBJ2-7
CASSSLTGPYEQYF
TGTGCCAGCAGCTCCTTGACAGGTCCCTACGAGCAGTACTTC
>TRBD1|.|TRBV28|TRBJ2-7
CASSPPGQGVYEQYF
TGTGCCAGCAGTCCGCCGGGACAGGGGGTGTACGAGCAGTACTTC
>.|.|TRBV30|TRBJ2-6
CAWRAHLGSGANVLTF
TGTGCCTGGAGAGCCCACTTGGGCTCTGGGGCCAACGTCCTGACTTTC
>TRBD1|.|TRBV28|TRBJ1-5
CASSPGTGVQPQHF
TGTGCCAGCAGCCCCGGGACAGGGGTTCAGCCCCAGCATTTT
>TRBD1|.|TRBV7-9|TRBJ1-2
CASSRVTGGYGYTF
TGTGCCAGCAGCAGAGTGACAGGGGGCTATGGCTACACCTTC
>.|.|TRBV7-8|TRBJ2-2
CASSSPGNTGELFF
TGTGCCAGCAGCTCCCCTGGGAACACCGGGGAGCTGTTTTTT
>.|.|TRBV6-4|TRBJ2-1
CASSDSMGVEQFF
TGTGCCAGCAGTGACTCGATGGGAGTGGAGCAGTTCTTC
>.|few|TRBV6-4|TRBJ1-2
CASRRESAGGGYTF
TGTGCCAGCAGGAGGGAGAGTGCCGGCGGTGGCTACACCTTC
>TRBD1|.|TRBV4-1|TRBJ2-7
CASSQDPGQGWYEQYF
TGCGCCAGCAGCCAAGATCCCGGACAGGGGTGGTACGAGCAGTACTTC
>TRBD2|.|TRBV7-6|TRBJ2-7
CASSTEAGVFDEQYF
TGTGCCAGCAGCACCGAAGCGGGAGTATTCGACGAGCAGTACTTC
>.|once|TRBV7-9|TRBJ1-1
CASSLYRNTEAFF
TGTGCCAGCAGCTTGTACAGAAACACTGAAGCTTTCTTT
>TRBD2|.|TRBV5-4|TRBJ2-7
CASSSGTRFNEQYF
TGTGCCAGCAGTTCCGGGACTAGGTTTAACGAGCAGTACTTC
>TRBD1|.|TRBV19|TRBJ1-2
CASSQREGALRNYGYTF
TGTGCCAGTAGCCAAAGGGAGGGGGCGCTGAGAAACTATGGCTACACCTTC
>.|.|TRBV28|TRBJ2-5
CASAGDASIGETQYF
TGTGCCAGCGCTGGGGACGCCTCAATAGGGGAGACCCAGTACTTC
>TRBD1|.|TRBV5-6|TRBJ2-3
CASSLTQGSRTDTQYF
TGTGCCAGCAGCTTGACACAGGGGTCGCGGACAGATACGCAGTATTTT
>.|.|TRBV25-1|TRBJ2-4
CASTERVGMVNIQYF
TGTGCCAGCACCGAACGAGTAGGGATGGTAAACATTCAGTACTTC
>.|.|TRBV15|TRBJ2-7
CATSSVRAYEQYF
TGTGCCACCAGCAGTGTAAGAGCCTACGAGCAGTACTTC
>.|.|TRBV9|TRBJ2-1
CASSVTGNEQFF
TGTGCCAGCAGCGTGACAGGAAATGAGCAGTTCTTC
>.|.|TRBV3-1/TRBV3-2|TRBJ1-3
CASSQDRVSGNTIYF
TGTGCCAGCAGCCAAGACAGGGTCTCTGGAAACACCATATATTTT
>.|.|TRBV6-2/TRBV6-3|TRBJ1-6
CASSYYKPGGTLHF
TGTGCCAGCAGTTACTATAAACCGGGGGGAACCCTCCACTTT
>.|few|TRBV15|TRBJ1-1
CATSTQGNTEAFF
TGTGCCACCAGTACACAGGGAAATACTGAAGCTTTCTTT
>TRBD1|.|TRBV7-9|TRBJ2-7
CASSPGTGSSYEQYF
TGTGCCAGCAGCCCAGGGACAGGGAGCTCCTACGAGCAGTACTTC